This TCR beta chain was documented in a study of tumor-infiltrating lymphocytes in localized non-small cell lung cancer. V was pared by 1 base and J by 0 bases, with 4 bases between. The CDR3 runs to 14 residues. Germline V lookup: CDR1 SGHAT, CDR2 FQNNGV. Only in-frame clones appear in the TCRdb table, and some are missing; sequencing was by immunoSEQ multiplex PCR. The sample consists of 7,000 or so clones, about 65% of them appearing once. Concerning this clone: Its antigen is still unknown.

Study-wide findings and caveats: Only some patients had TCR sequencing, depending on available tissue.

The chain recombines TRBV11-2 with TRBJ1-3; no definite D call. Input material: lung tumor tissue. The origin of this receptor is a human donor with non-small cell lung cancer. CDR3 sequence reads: CASSLAGSGNTIYF. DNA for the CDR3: TGTGCCAGCAGCTTAGCGGGCTCTGGAAACACCATATATTTT.